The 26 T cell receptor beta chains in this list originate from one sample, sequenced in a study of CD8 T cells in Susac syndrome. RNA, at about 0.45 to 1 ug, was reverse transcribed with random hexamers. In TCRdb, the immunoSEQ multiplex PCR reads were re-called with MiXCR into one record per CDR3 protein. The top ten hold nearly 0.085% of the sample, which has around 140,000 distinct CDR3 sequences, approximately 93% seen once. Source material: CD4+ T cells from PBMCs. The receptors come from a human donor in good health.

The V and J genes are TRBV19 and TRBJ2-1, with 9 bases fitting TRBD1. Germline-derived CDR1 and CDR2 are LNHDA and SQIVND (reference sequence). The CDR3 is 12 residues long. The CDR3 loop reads CATGTGFNEQFF. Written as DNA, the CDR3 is TGTGCAACCGGGACAGGGTTCAATGAGCAGTTCTTC.

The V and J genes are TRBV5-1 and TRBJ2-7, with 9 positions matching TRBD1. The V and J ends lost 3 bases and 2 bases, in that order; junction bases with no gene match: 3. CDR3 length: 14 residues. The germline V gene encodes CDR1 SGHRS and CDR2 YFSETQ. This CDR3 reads CASSSGQGTYEQYF. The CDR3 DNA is TGCGCCAGCAGCTCGGGACAGGGTACCTACGAGCAGTACTTC.

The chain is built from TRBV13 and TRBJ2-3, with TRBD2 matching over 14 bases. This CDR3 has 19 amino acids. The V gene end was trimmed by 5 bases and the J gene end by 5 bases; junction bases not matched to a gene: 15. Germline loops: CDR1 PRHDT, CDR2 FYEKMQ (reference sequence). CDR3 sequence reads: CASSPSAGTSGSNVDTQYF. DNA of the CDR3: TGTGCCAGCAGCCCCTCCGCCGGGACTAGCGGGAGTAACGTAGATACGCAGTATTTT.

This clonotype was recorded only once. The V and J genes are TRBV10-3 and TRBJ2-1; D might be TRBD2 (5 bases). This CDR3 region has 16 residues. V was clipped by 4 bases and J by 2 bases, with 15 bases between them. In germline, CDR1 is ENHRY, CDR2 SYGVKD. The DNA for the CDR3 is TGTGCCATCAGTGGGGGAGCTGCTGCCACCTACAATGAGCAGTTCTTC. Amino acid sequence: CAISGGAAATYNEQFF.

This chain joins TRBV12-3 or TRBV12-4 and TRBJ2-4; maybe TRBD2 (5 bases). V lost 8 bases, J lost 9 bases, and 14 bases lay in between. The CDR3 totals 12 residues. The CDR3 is CASRTGETIQYF. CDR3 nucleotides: TGTGCCAGCCGAACCGGGGAAACCATTCAGTACTTC.

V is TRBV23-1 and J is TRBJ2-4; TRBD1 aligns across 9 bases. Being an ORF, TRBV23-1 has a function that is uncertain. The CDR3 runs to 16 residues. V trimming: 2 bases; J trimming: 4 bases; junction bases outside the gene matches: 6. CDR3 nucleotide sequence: TGCGCCAGCAGTCAAGACAACAGGGGGCCAAAAAACATTCAGTACTTC. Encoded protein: CASSQDNRGPKNIQYF.

The CDR3 region has the DNA TGTGCCAGCAGCCTGGACAGGACCCGCGGGAACATTCAGTACTTC. Amino acids: CASSLDRTRGNIQYF. The chain combines TRBV5-4 with TRBJ2-4, with TRBD1 matching 7 bases. Trimming at V came to 4 bases and at J to 7 bases, leaving 11 bases not matched to a gene. This CDR3 is built from 15 residues. The germline V gene encodes CDR1 SGHNT and CDR2 YYREEE (reference sequence).

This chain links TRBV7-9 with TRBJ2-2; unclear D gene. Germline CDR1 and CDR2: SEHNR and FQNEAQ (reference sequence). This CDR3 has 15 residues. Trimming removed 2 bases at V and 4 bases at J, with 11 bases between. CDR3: CASSLRTSFTGELFF. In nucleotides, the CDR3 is TGTGCCAGCAGCTTAAGGACCTCTTTCACCGGGGAGCTGTTTTTT. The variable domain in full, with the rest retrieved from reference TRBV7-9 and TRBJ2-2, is DTGVSQNPRHKITKRGQNVTFRCDPISEHNRLYWYRQTLGQGPEFLTYFQNEAQLEKSRLLSDRFSAERPKGSFSTLEIQRTEQGDSAMYLCASSLRTSFTGELFFGEGSRLTVL.

The CDR3 loop reads CASSLLAGVTDTQYF. The CDR3 bases are TGTGCCAGCAGCTTACTAGCGGGAGTGACAGATACGCAGTATTTT. The chain links TRBV6-2 or TRBV6-3 to TRBJ2-3; 11 bases line up with TRBD2. Trimming removed 6 bases from V and 3 bases from J; junction bases left unmatched: 5. Germline values: CDR1 MNHEY, CDR2 SVGEGT. This CDR3 is 15 amino acids long.

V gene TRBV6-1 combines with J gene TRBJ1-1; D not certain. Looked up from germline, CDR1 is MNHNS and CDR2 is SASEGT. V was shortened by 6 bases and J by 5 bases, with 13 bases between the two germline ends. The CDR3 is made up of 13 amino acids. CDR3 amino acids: CASRAVGITEAFF. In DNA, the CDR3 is TGTGCCAGCAGGGCGGTGGGGATTACTGAAGCTTTCTTT.

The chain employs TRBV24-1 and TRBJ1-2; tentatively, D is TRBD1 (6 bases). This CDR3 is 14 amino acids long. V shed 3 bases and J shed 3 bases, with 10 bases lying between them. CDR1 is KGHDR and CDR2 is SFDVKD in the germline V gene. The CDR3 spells CATSDSWTDYGYTF. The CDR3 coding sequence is TGTGCCACCAGTGATAGTTGGACAGACTATGGCTACACCTTC.

CDR3 amino acids: CASSFPGQGSDTQYF. In nucleotides, the CDR3 is TGTGCCAGCAGCTTCCCGGGACAGGGATCAGATACGCAGTATTTT. The chain has TRBV5-4 and TRBJ2-3; 9 bases are shared with TRBD1. CDR1 is SGHNT, CDR2 YYREEE, per germline (reference sequence). V gave up 2 bases and J gave up 4 bases; unmatched junction bases: 5. CDR3 size: 15 residues.

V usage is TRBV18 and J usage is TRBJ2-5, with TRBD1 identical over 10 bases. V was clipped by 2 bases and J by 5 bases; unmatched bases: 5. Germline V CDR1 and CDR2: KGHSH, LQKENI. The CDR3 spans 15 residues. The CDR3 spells CASSPGTGDMETQYF. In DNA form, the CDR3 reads TGTGCCAGCTCACCAGGGACAGGGGATATGGAGACCCAGTACTTC.

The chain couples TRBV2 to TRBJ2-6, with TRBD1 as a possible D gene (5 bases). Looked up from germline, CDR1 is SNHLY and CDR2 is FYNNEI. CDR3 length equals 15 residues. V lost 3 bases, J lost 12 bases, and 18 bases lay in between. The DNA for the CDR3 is TGTGCCAGCAGTGACAGGGCCCCCTCTGTGAGCGTCCTGACTTTC. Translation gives CASSDRAPSVSVLTF.

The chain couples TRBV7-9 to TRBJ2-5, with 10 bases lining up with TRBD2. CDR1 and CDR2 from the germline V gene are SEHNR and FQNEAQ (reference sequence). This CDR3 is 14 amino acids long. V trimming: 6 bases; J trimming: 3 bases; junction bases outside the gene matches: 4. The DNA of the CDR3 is TGTGCCAGCAGGGCTAGCGGGAGTGAAGAGACCCAGTACTTC. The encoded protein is CASRASGSEETQYF.

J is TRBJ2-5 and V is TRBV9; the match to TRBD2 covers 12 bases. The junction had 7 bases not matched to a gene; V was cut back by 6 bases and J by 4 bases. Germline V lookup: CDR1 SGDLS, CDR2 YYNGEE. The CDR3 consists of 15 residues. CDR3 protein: CASTTGLAGRETQYF. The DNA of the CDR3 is TGTGCCAGCACCACTGGACTAGCGGGACGAGAGACCCAGTACTTC.

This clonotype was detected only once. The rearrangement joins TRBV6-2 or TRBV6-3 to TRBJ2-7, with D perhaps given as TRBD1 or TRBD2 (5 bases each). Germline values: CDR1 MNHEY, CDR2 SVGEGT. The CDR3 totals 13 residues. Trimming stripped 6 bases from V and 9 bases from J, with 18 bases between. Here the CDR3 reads CASSRDPRQGQYF. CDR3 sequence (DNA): TGTGCCAGCAGCCGGGACCCACGGCAGGGGCAGTACTTC.

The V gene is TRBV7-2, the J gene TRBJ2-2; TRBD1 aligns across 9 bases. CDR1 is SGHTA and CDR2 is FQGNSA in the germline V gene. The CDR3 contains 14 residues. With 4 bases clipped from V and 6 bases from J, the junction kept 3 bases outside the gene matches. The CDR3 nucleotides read TGTGCCAGCAGCTCGGGACAGGGCCCCGGGGAGCTGTTTTTT. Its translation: CASSSGQGPGELFF.

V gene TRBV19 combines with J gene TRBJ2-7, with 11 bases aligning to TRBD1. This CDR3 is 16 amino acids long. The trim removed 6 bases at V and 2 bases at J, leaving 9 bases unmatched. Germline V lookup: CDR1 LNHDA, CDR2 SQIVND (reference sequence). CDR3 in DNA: TGTGCCAGTAGCCCACTCGGACAGGGGGCGACCTACGAGCAGTACTTC. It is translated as CASSPLGQGATYEQYF.

CDR3 amino acids: CASSQFGGGTDTQYF. The CDR3 DNA follows: TGTGCCAGCAGCCAATTCGGGGGGGGCACAGATACGCAGTATTTT. The chain uses TRBV3-1 and TRBJ2-3, with 8 bases that match TRBD2. Germline lookup yields CDR1 LGHDT and CDR2 YNNKEL (reference sequence). The CDR3 has 15 amino acids. J was trimmed by 1 base and V by 2 bases; bases with no gene match: 2.

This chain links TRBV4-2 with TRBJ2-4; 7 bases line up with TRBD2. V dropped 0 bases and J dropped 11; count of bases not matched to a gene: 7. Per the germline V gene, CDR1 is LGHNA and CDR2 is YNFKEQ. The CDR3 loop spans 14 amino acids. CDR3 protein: CASSQEWGGMVQYF. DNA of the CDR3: TGTGCCAGCAGCCAAGAGTGGGGGGGTATGGTTCAGTACTTC.

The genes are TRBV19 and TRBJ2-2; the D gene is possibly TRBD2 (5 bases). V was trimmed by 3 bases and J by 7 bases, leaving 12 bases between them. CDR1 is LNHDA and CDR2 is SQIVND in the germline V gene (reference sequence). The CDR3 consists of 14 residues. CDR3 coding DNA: TGTGCCAGTAGTATGGGGAGATGGGGCGGGGAGCTGTTTTTT. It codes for CASSMGRWGGELFF.

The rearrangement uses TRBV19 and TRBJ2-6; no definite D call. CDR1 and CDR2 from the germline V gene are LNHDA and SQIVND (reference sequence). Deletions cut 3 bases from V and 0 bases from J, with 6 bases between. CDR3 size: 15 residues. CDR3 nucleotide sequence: TGTGCCAGTAGTATTACCCGCTCTGGGGCCAACGTCCTGACTTTC. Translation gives CASSITRSGANVLTF. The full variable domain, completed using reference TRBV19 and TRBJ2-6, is DGGITQSPKYLFRKEGQNVTLSCEQNLNHDAMYWYRQDPGQGLRLIYYSQIVNDFQKGDIAEGYSVSREKKESFPLTVTSAQKNPTAFYLCASSITRSGANVLTFGAGSRLTVL.

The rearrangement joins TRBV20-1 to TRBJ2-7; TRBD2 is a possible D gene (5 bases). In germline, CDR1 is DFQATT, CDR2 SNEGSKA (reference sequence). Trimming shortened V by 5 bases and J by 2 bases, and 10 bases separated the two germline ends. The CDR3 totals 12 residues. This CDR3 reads CSALAGPYEQYF. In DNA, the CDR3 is TGCAGTGCTCTGGCGGGCCCCTACGAGCAGTACTTC.

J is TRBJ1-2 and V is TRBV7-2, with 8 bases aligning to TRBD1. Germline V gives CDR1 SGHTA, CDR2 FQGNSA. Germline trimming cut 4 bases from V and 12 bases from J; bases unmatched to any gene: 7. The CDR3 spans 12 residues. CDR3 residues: CASSSSDRADTF. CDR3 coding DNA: TGTGCCAGCAGCTCCTCGGACAGGGCCGACACCTTC.

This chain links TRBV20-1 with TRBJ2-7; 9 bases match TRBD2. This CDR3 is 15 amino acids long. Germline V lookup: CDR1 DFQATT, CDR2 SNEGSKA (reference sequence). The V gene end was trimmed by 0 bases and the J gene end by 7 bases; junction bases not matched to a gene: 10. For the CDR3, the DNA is TGCAGTGCTAGAGATAAGAATAGCGGGAGTTGGGAGCAGTACTTC. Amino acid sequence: CSARDKNSGSWEQYF.